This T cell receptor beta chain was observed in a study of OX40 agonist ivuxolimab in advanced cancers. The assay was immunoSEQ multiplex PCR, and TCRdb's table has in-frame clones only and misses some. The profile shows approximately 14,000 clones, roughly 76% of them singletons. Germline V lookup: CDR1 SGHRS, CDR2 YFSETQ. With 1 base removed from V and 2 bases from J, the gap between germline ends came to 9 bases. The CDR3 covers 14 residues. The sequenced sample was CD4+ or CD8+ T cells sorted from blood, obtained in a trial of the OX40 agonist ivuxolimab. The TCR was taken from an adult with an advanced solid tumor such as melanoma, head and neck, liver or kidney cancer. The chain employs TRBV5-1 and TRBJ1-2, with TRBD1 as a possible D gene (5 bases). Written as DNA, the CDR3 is TGCGCCAGCAGCTTGACGGGGGTCAACTATGGCTACACCTTC. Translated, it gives CASSLTGVNYGYTF.